These T cell receptor beta chains were read from a single sample in a study of T cell responses to AZD1222 COVID-19 vaccine. TCRdb's copy holds only in-frame clones and misses some; the assay was immunoSEQ multiplex PCR. The repertoire holds 95,000 to 110,000 clones, with about nine tenths as singletons. The source was peripheral blood, collected on day 0 of AZD1222 vaccination. The source of these receptors is an adult in good health. CDR3s include the opening cysteine and the closing phenylalanine or tryptophan. The D gene is left open where the match is weak.

CDR3	V	J	D
CASSGGLESHEQYF	TRBV7-2	TRBJ2-7	NA
CASSVGDVGNTEAFF	TRBV9	TRBJ1-1	NA
CASSMTGLETQYF	TRBV6-5	TRBJ2-5	TRBD1
CASSPTGRDGYTF	TRBV18	TRBJ1-2	TRBD1
CASSIGGFNYGYTF	TRBV19	TRBJ1-2	NA
CASSLGIGTGAMNTEAFF	TRBV7-9	TRBJ1-1	TRBD1
CASTPPGPTSLPQNF	TRBV27	TRBJ2-7	TRBD2
CASSPTGQGITEAFF	TRBV7-3	TRBJ1-1	TRBD1
CATHRVVGSPLHF	TRBV28	TRBJ1-6	NA
CASSRGDSRNYGYTF	TRBV7-9	TRBJ1-2	TRBD1
CASSLGGNEQYF	TRBV11-3	TRBJ2-7	NA
CASRRDTASYEQYF	TRBV19	TRBJ2-7	NA
CAISERLAGGPAQETQYF	TRBV10-3	TRBJ2-5	TRBD2
CASPRDGTDTQYF	TRBV18	TRBJ2-3	NA
CASSLSGQGLYYEQYF	TRBV28	TRBJ2-7	TRBD1
CANRVGALGTEAFF	TRBV19	TRBJ1-1	NA
CASSPDLAGAFF	TRBV7-8	TRBJ1-1	NA
CATNREGSPLHF	TRBV2	TRBJ1-6	NA
CASSQGMNTEAFF	TRBV14	TRBJ1-1	NA
CASSPLLNEQFF	TRBV5-1	TRBJ2-1	NA
CASSPLSREQYF	TRBV12-3/TRBV12-4	TRBJ2-7	NA